The entry that follows covers one TCR beta chain sequence. Original handling: Using reference gene primer amplification, nucleated cell counts were estimated. Libraries were prepared by immunoSEQ multiplex PCR; TCRdb keeps only in-frame clonotypes and omits some of them. That table supplies the V and J calls and clone size; D and trimming were determined from the DNA. Of 130,000 or so clones listed, about 74% were seen once; the top ten hold over 7%. The source of the sample is a study of blood T cell repertoires in COVID-19. Study-level background: Nucleic acid was either cDNA or gDNA, and it came from T cells, B-cell-depleted T cells, or PBMCs.

V shed 0 bases and J shed 0 bases, with 11 bases lying between them. The CDR3 spans 15 residues. Germline values: CDR1 GTSNPN, CDR2 SVGIG (reference sequence). Specimen: peripheral blood. This TCR derives from a human donor in a cohort sampled during active COVID-19. This chain joins TRBV30 and TRBJ1-1; unclear D gene. In nucleotides, the CDR3 is TGTGCCTGGAGTGTACTCGAACCCTTGAACACTGAAGCTTTCTTT. This codes for CAWSVLEPLNTEAFF.